The 23 T cell receptor beta chains in this list originate from one sample, sequenced in a study of early T cells in non-severe SARS-CoV-2 infection. TCRdb analysed the 5' RACE reads with MiXCR anew, one entry per CDR3 protein. The sample lists 30,000 to 40,000 distinct CDR3 sequences, 7.1% seen once, with 10% to 15% in the top ten. The input for sequencing was whole blood, taken at baseline. Every receptor here comes from an adult who was a healthcare worker with PCR-confirmed SARS-CoV-2 infection or an uninfected control (not recorded which).

This chain uses TRBV6-2 or TRBV6-3 with TRBJ2-1; 9 bases are shared with TRBD2. The CDR3 consists of 16 residues. Trimming removed 6 bases from V and 7 bases from J; junction bases left unmatched: 13. In germline, CDR1 is MNHEY, CDR2 SVGEGT. The CDR3 sequence: CASRGLPGLADNEQFF. The CDR3 coding sequence is TGTGCCAGCAGAGGGCTCCCGGGACTAGCCGATAATGAGCAGTTCTTC.

The chain uses TRBV2 and TRBJ2-1; TRBD1 or TRBD2 may be the D gene (7 bases each). CDR3 length: 15 amino acids. Germline V gene lookup returns CDR1 SNHLY and CDR2 FYNNEI. V lost 6 bases and J 3 bases, leaving 15 bases between the germline ends. The CDR3 region has the DNA TGTGCCAGCAGCCCCCAGGGGGGGATCTACAATGAGCAGTTCTTC. This encodes CASSPQGGIYNEQFF.

This clonotype was detected once. The chain employs TRBV7-3 and TRBJ2-4; 13 bases map to TRBD2. After removal of 2 bases from V and 2 bases from J, the junction contained 9 bases not matched to a gene. Germline CDR1 and CDR2: SGHTA and FQGTGA. The CDR3 has 19 residues. The CDR3 is CASSLEWTSGSAPKNIQYF. In DNA form, the CDR3 reads TGTGCCAGCAGCTTAGAGTGGACTAGCGGGAGTGCTCCCAAAAACATTCAGTACTTC.

In this sample, this clonotype turned up many times. The chain is built from TRBV5-1 and TRBJ2-7; a weak D match, TRBD1 (6 bases). Germline V gene sequence: CDR1 SGHRS, CDR2 YFSETQ. This CDR3 comprises 14 residues. V was pared by 0 bases and J by 3 bases, with 10 bases between. The CDR3 sequence is CASSLVGTNYEQYV. The CDR3 nucleotides read TGCGCCAGCAGCTTGGTGGGGACAAACTACGAGCAGTACGTC.

The rearrangement uses TRBV28 and TRBJ1-6; D not certain. Trimming cost V 1 base and J 6 bases, with 10 bases left between them. This CDR3 is 15 amino acids long. Germline V gene sequence: CDR1 MDHEN, CDR2 SYDVKM. The CDR3 DNA is TGTGCCAGCAGTTTATTGAGGTTTTTTAATTCACCCCTCCACTTT. Translated: CASSLLRFFNSPLHF.

This clonotype was seen a few times. The gene calls are TRBV18 and TRBJ2-1; the D is unclear. Trimming shortened V by 2 bases and J by 2 bases, and 7 bases separated the two germline ends. Per germline, CDR1 KGHSH and CDR2 LQKENI. The CDR3 consists of 14 residues. CDR3 in amino acids: CASSPGGTYNEQFF. CDR3 DNA: TGTGCCAGCTCACCAGGCGGTACCTACAATGAGCAGTTCTTC.

This clonotype has a count of ten or more. The V gene is TRBV29-1, the J gene TRBJ1-2; 8 nucleotides align to TRBD1. V shed 2 bases, J shed 8 bases, and the junction held 7 bases outside the gene matches. The CDR3 runs to 13 residues. Per the germline V gene, CDR1 is SQVTM and CDR2 is ANQGSEA. CDR3 nucleotide sequence: TGCAGCGTTGAAACGCAGGGGGCAGAAGGCTACACCTTC. Translation: CSVETQGAEGYTF.

The V and J genes are TRBV12-3 or TRBV12-4 and TRBJ2-1, with 11 nucleotides matching TRBD2. V shed 2 bases and J 7 bases; nucleotides not matched to a gene: 4. The CDR3 is made up of 15 amino acids. In nucleotides, the CDR3 is TGTGCCAGCAGTTTACTAGCGGGAGGCGTGAATGAGCAGTTCTTC. Residues: CASSLLAGGVNEQFF.

This clonotype appeared many times. This sequence joins TRBV10-3 and TRBJ2-7; 7 bases align to TRBD1. CDR1 is ENHRY, CDR2 SYGVKD, per germline. The V and J ends lost 7 bases and 1 base, in that order; junction bases with no gene match: 7. The CDR3 totals 14 residues. The CDR3 nucleotides are TGTGCCATCAAGGGGGCCTCTACGTCCTACGAGCAGTACTTC. This codes for CAIKGASTSYEQYF.

V gene TRBV6-5 combines with J gene TRBJ1-5; D call uncertain. CDR1 and CDR2 (germline): MNHEY, SVGAGI. Deletions cut 6 bases from V and 4 bases from J, with 19 bases between. This CDR3 contains 16 residues. CDR3 sequence (DNA): TGTGCCAGCAGCAGCTCTGGTGTCGACCGAAATCAGCCCCAGCATTTT. Amino acid sequence: CASSSSGVDRNQPQHF.

This clonotype was detected only a few times. The rearrangement joins TRBV14 to TRBJ2-2; 7 bases match TRBD1. V lost 1 base to trimming and J lost 3 bases; unmatched junction nucleotides: 2. The CDR3 contains 15 residues. Germline values: CDR1 SGHDN, CDR2 FVKESK. The CDR3 nucleotides are TGTGCCAGCAGCCAAGCCAGGGGGTACACCGGGGAGCTGTTTTTT. Protein product: CASSQARGYTGELFF.

The CDR3 DNA is TGTGCCAGCAGCCAAGGACTTCTGACTGGTGAGCAGTTCTTC. It specifies CASSQGLLTGEQFF. The chain combines TRBV3-1 with TRBJ2-1; D uncertain. The CDR3 is 14 residues long. Germline CDR1 and CDR2: LGHDT and YNNKEL (reference sequence). The V gene lost 1 base and the J gene lost 9 bases, with 13 bases spanning the gap.

This clonotype was seen repeatedly, ten times or more. This chain uses TRBV20-1 with TRBJ1-1; no reliable D call. The CDR3 is 12 residues long. CDR1 and CDR2 (germline): DFQATT, SNEGSKA (reference sequence). Trimming removed 0 bases at V and 2 bases at J, with 4 bases between. In DNA form, the CDR3 reads TGCAGTGCTAGAGATCATAACACTGAAGCTTTCTTT. It encodes CSARDHNTEAFF.

In its sample, this clonotype was seen a few times. The chain links TRBV21-1 to TRBJ1-6; TRBD1, the D gene given by the table, was not confirmed from the DNA. TRBV21-1 is given as a pseudogene. This CDR3 comprises 18 residues. The CDR3 spells CASSKKGRGVAFCSPLHF. The CDR3 nucleotides read TGTGCCAGCAGCAAAAAGGGGAGAGGCGTAGCCTTTTGTTCACCCCTCCACTTT.

This clonotype was seen more than once but under ten times. This chain uses TRBV4-3 with TRBJ2-3; D may be TRBD1 (5 bases). V lost 4 bases and J 5 bases, leaving 16 bases between the germline ends. The CDR3 has 15 residues. Germline values: CDR1 LGHNA, CDR2 YSLEER. DNA of the CDR3: TGCGCCAGCAGCCCGCAGGCAGGCAGGGTAGATACGCAGTATTTT. Its protein is CASSPQAGRVDTQYF.

This clonotype was picked up a small number of times. This sequence joins TRBV18 and TRBJ1-3, with D possibly being TRBD1 (6 bases). From germline, CDR1 is KGHSH and CDR2 LQKENI. The CDR3 spans 15 residues. Between the trimmed V and J ends, which lost 1 base and 4 bases, there was a span of 11 bases. CDR3 DNA sequence: TGTGCCAGCTCACCACTGACAGGCCGAGGAAACACCATATATTTT. It encodes CASSPLTGRGNTIYF.

As concerns this clonotype: With a much larger clone just one base away, this may be a read error. J is TRBJ2-7 and V is TRBV29-1; the match to TRBD1 covers 8 bases. Per germline, CDR1 SQVTM and CDR2 ANQGSEA. The CDR3 spans 14 residues. CDR3 DNA sequence: TGCGGCGTGGGACGGACAGGGAGCTCCTACGAGCAGTACTTC. Amino acids: CGVGRTGSSYEQYF.

This clonotype was recorded many times. J is TRBJ2-7 and V is TRBV4-3; tentatively, D is TRBD1 (5 bases). The CDR3 has 13 residues. The V gene's germline CDR1 is LGHNA and CDR2 YSLEER. V was cut by 0 bases and J by 7 bases, with 10 bases left in between. CDR3 bases: TGCGCCAGCAGCCAAGATACAGGTCGTGAGCAGTACTTC. Translation gives CASSQDTGREQYF.

This clonotype appeared a few times. The chain employs TRBV4-3 and TRBJ1-2; D is perhaps TRBD1 (5 bases). Germline CDR1 and CDR2: LGHNA and YSLEER. Trimming took off 8 bases at V and 4 bases at J, with 23 bases between the two ends. This CDR3 comprises 16 residues. This CDR3 reads CASCCTGTGDAYGYTF. The CDR3 DNA sequence: TGCGCCAGCTGTTGTACCGGGACGGGAGATGCCTATGGCTACACCTTC.

V and J are TRBV7-6 and TRBJ2-3, with D possibly matching TRBD2 (5 bases). Germline-derived CDR1 and CDR2 are SGHVS and FNYEAQ. V was cut by 1 base and J by 1 base, with 6 bases left in between. The CDR3 sequence is 14 residues long. The DNA of the CDR3 is TGTGCCAGCAGCTTAGATAGCGGCACAGATACGCAGTATTTT. The encoded protein is CASSLDSGTDTQYF.

The rearrangement joins TRBV3-1 to TRBJ2-1; 12 bases map to TRBD2. V was pared by 3 bases and J by 13 bases, with 4 bases of the junction left unmatched. The CDR3 length is 13 residues. Germline CDR1 is LGHDT and CDR2 is YNNKEL (reference sequence). Here the CDR3 reads CASSHSGLAGQFF. In DNA, the CDR3 is TGTGCCAGCAGCCATTCGGGACTAGCGGGTCAGTTCTTC.

This clonotype was counted ten times or more. The chain combines TRBV20-1 with TRBJ1-6; no firm D call. The CDR3 sequence is 15 residues long. Trimming took off 2 bases at V and 10 bases at J, with 18 bases between the two ends. CDR1 is DFQATT, CDR2 SNEGSKA, per germline (reference sequence). The CDR3, as DNA: TGCAGTGCTAGAATTCCGGGAACGGTCTTATCACCCCTCCACTTT. Its translation: CSARIPGTVLSPLHF.

This clonotype has ten or more counts. The gene calls are TRBV6-5 and TRBJ2-5; 8 positions match TRBD2. V gave up 6 bases and J gave up 2 bases; unmatched junction bases: 11. Germline V gene sequence: CDR1 MNHEY, CDR2 SVGAGI. The CDR3 extends over 16 amino acids. CDR3 in DNA: TGTGCCAGCAGAATTAGATTACTAGCGGCGCAAGAGACCCAGTACTTC. It encodes CASRIRLLAAQETQYF.